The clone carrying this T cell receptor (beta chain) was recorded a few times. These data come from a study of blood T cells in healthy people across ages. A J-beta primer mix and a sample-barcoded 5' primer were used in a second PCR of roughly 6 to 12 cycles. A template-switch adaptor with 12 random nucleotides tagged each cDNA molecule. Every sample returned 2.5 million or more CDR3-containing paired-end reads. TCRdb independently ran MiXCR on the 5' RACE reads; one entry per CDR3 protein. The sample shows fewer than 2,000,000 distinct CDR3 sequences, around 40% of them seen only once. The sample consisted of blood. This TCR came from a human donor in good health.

The CDR3 DNA follows: TGTGCCAGCAGCTTAGTTCACAGGGGCAACGAGCAGTACTTC. It translates to CASSLVHRGNEQYF. The rearrangement joins TRBV7-2 to TRBJ2-5; TRBD1 agrees at 7 bases. The J call may not be correct, given that the DNA end is closer to TRBJ2-7. In germline, CDR1 is SGHTA, CDR2 FQGNSA. This CDR3 contains 14 residues.